The T cell receptor (beta chain) under discussion was sequenced for a study of cytomegalovirus exposure and HLA in healthy donors. The study ran its PCR with 60 Vbeta and 13 Jbeta primers. Per the authors' pipeline: The authors later counted roughly 87 million unique TCR beta chains, some 11 million of them shared. TCRdb keeps only in-frame clones here, not all; method: immunoSEQ multiplex PCR. From that table come the V and J calls and clone size; the DNA was used to work out D and trimming. The sample shows roughly 190,000 clones, around 79% of them seen only once. Sequencing was carried out using PBMCs. The sequence was collected from a woman aged 50 to 60 in good health and CMV-seronegative.

The CDR3 sequence: CSVATRLNTGELFF. Here the CDR3 DNA reads TGCAGCGTTGCAACAAGACTCAACACCGGGGAGCTGTTTTTT. The chain has TRBV29-1 and TRBJ2-2, with unresolved D. The germline V gene encodes CDR1 SQVTM and CDR2 ANQGSEA. This CDR3 is 14 amino acids long. The germline V and J ends were trimmed by 4 bases and 2 bases, with 11 bases remaining between them.